This T cell receptor beta chain was identified in a study of T cell repertoires in cytomegalovirus infection. This clonotype has only a few counts. Antigen unknown. MiXCR, applied by TCRdb to the reads, yields one record per CDR3 protein. Among about 120,000 distinct CDR3 sequences listed, around a tenth were seen once. The CDR3 contains 12 residues. V lost 6 bases to trimming and J lost 10 bases; unmatched junction nucleotides: 6. Germline V gene sequence: CDR1 ENHRY, CDR2 SYGVKD. Study-level findings and limits: HLA-C-restricted CMV-specific TCR beta clonotypes were dominant in the ex vivo response.

The sequenced sample consisted of PBMCs, sequenced either directly or after in vitro stimulation (not recorded which). The sequence was collected from a human donor in good health (CMV status not recorded). Some clones in this sample may be carry-over from other donors' samples. The chain carries TRBV10-3 and TRBJ2-1; 7 bases are shared with TRBD1. The CDR3 nucleotides read TGTGCCATCAGCGAACAGGGGTGGGAGCAGTTCTTC. Translating it yields CAISEQGWEQFF.